This T cell receptor beta chain was sequenced in a study of blood T cell repertoires in COVID-19. Study-level information: Sites in the United States, Italy and Spain provided acute and convalescent COVID-19 samples.

Recruited during active infection, patients (from Seattle) were subsequently followed longitudinally. The table came from immunoSEQ multiplex PCR; TCRdb's copy has only in-frame clones and leaves some out. This table holds about 220,000 clones, approximately 90% found once. This clone was picked up one time. The CDR3 totals 17 residues. The germline V gene encodes CDR1 KGHDR and CDR2 SFDVKD. Trimming at V came to 2 bases and at J to 0 bases, leaving 7 bases not matched to a gene. The sequenced sample was peripheral blood. The V gene is TRBV24-1, the J gene TRBJ2-3; 7 bases line up with TRBD1. This sequence originates from a woman in her 50s with COVID-19, enrolled during active disease. CDR3 nucleotides: TGTGCCACCAGTGATTGGGACAGACGGACTAGCACAGATACGCAGTATTTT. It specifies CATSDWDRRTSTDTQYF.